A single sample gave rise to the 10 T cell receptor beta chains below, sequenced in a study of shared clonotypes between healthy human individuals. The naive CD8 subset, CD45RO-negative cells positively selected for CCR7, excluded terminally differentiated effector memory CD45RA+ cells. Profiled with immunoSEQ multiplex PCR; TCRdb holds only in-frame clones, not every one. The sample lists roughly 770,000 clones; 90% to 98% were seen once. Sample: naive CD8+ T cells sorted from blood. Every receptor here comes from a man aged 25-40 years in good health.

CDR3 sequence (DNA): TGTGCCAGCAGTGAGTCTAGTCGACCTTACGAGCAGTACTTC. Residues: CASSESSRPYEQYF. The gene calls are TRBV7-9 and TRBJ2-7, with D unclear. CDR1 and CDR2 from the germline V gene are SEHNR and FQNEAQ (reference sequence). CDR3 size: 14 residues. V was pared by 6 bases and J by 4 bases, with 16 bases between.

The V gene is TRBV25-1, the J gene TRBJ2-7; D ambiguous. This CDR3 comprises 14 residues. Germline V gene data show CDR1 as MGHDK and CDR2 as SYGVNS. V shed 5 bases and J shed 2 bases, with 13 bases lying between them. CDR3: CASSTLERTYEQYF. The DNA for the CDR3 is TGTGCCAGCAGTACCCTAGAGCGCACCTACGAGCAGTACTTC.

J is TRBJ2-2 and V is TRBV15, with D maybe TRBD1 (6 bases). The CDR3 sequence is 16 residues long. Per the germline V gene, CDR1 is LNHNV and CDR2 is YYDKDF (reference sequence). V dropped 5 bases and J dropped 1 base, with 14 bases sitting between them. The CDR3 loop reads CATSGTHDENTGELFF. The CDR3 bases are TGTGCCACCAGCGGGACACACGATGAGAACACCGGGGAGCTGTTTTTT. The complete variable domain, with remaining parts taken from reference TRBV15 and TRBJ2-2, reads DAMVIQNPRYQVTQFGKPVTLSCSQTLNHNVMYWYQQKSSQAPKLLFHYYDKDFNNEADTPDNFQSRRPNTSFCFLDIRSPGLGDTAMYLCATSGTHDENTGELFFGEGSRLTVL.

The V gene is TRBV5-5, the J gene TRBJ2-1, with TRBD2 identical over 12 bases. Trimming cost V 0 bases and J 7 bases; bases outside gene matches: 5. The length of the CDR3 is 16 residues. Germline CDR1 and CDR2: SGHKS and YYEKEE (reference sequence). In DNA, the CDR3 is TGTGCCAGCAGCTTGGGTGGACTAGCGGGGTTTAATGAGCAGTTCTTC. Translation: CASSLGGLAGFNEQFF.

V is TRBV7-9 and J is TRBJ2-7; 8 bases are shared with TRBD2. The V segment lost 4 bases and the J segment 0 bases; nucleotides outside the gene matches: 8. CDR3 length: 16 residues. Germline V gene sequence: CDR1 SEHNR, CDR2 FQNEAQ (reference sequence). The DNA for the CDR3 is TGTGCCAGCAGCTCGGGGTCTAGCGGGCACTCCTACGAGCAGTACTTC. Its translation: CASSSGSSGHSYEQYF. The variable domain in full, completed from reference TRBV7-9 and TRBJ2-7, reads DTGVSQNPRHKITKRGQNVTFRCDPISEHNRLYWYRQTLGQGPEFLTYFQNEAQLEKSRLLSDRFSAERPKGSFSTLEIQRTEQGDSAMYLCASSSGSSGHSYEQYFGPGTRLTVT.

V gene TRBV27 combines with J gene TRBJ1-2; the match to TRBD1 covers 7 bases. This CDR3 has 15 amino acids. V was pared by 3 bases and J by 5 bases, with 9 bases of the junction left unmatched. Germline-derived CDR1 and CDR2 are MNHEY and SMNVEV (reference sequence). CDR3 in DNA: TGTGCCAGCAGTTTTCAGGGACAGAGCCTATATGGCTACACCTTC. Protein product: CASSFQGQSLYGYTF.

The chain links TRBV7-9 to TRBJ2-1, with D perhaps TRBD1 (6 bases). V was trimmed by 0 bases and J by 9 bases, leaving 15 bases between them. Germline V gene data show CDR1 as SEHNR and CDR2 as FQNEAQ (reference sequence). CDR3 length: 15 residues. CDR3 sequence (DNA): TGTGCCAGCAGCTTAGCCCTGGGACAAGCAATTGAGCAGTTCTTC. This encodes CASSLALGQAIEQFF.

V is TRBV28 and J is TRBJ1-1, with 12 bases that match TRBD1. Germline V gene lookup returns CDR1 MDHEN and CDR2 SYDVKM. With 5 bases clipped from V and 4 bases from J, the junction kept 5 bases outside the gene matches. This CDR3 has 15 amino acids. In DNA, the CDR3 is TGTGCCAGCAGTAAGGGACAGGGGGCGAGCACTGAAGCTTTCTTT. Amino acids: CASSKGQGASTEAFF.

Only one count was recorded for this clone. This rearrangement joins TRBV14 to TRBJ2-2; tentative D call: TRBD2 (5 bases). Germline assignment: CDR1 SGHDN and CDR2 FVKESK. This CDR3 is built from 16 residues. V lost 0 bases to trimming and J lost 4 bases, with 12 bases between them. The CDR3: CASSQDPGSITGELFF. DNA for the CDR3: TGTGCCAGCAGCCAAGATCCGGGGTCGATCACCGGGGAGCTGTTTTTT.

The V call is TRBV6-1, the J call TRBJ1-5; D might be TRBD1 (5 bases). The CDR3 has 16 amino acids. The germline V gene encodes CDR1 MNHNS and CDR2 SASEGT. With 0 bases removed from V and 4 bases from J, the gap between germline ends came to 13 bases. CDR3 nucleotide sequence: TGTGCCAGCAGTGAAGCGAACCAGGGTCGAAATCAGCCCCAGCATTTT. Encoded protein: CASSEANQGRNQPQHF.